Described below is a single TCR beta chain sequence and its context. Its antigen remains unidentified. In the naive CD8 group, cells lacked CD45RO and were positively selected for CCR7, so terminally differentiated effector memory CD45RA+ cells were left out. This specimen belongs to a study of shared clonotypes between healthy human individuals. Study-wide results and caveats: Generally, naive subsets (rather than memory subsets) showed larger estimated richness.

The assay used deep level. Over several immunoSEQ plates, each subset's genomic DNA was distributed in even portions. Authors' data handling: ImmunoSEQ output held junction-only sequences without quality scores, so filtering differed. Profiling relied on immunoSEQ multiplex PCR, and the TCRdb table lists in-frame clones only, not all of them. Clone size and the V and J calls come from that table; the DNA yielded D and trimming. The sample has 800,000 or so clones; around 96% are singletons. The CDR3 sequence is 14 residues long. Per germline, CDR1 SQVTM and CDR2 ANQGSEA. V lost 3 bases and J lost 1, with 10 bases in between.

What was sequenced was naive CD8+ T cells sorted from blood. The sequence was collected from a man younger than 40 in good health. The chain employs TRBV29-1 and TRBJ2-1; D ambiguous. The CDR3 sequence is CSVDIESSYNEQFF. For the CDR3, the DNA is TGCAGCGTTGATATAGAGAGTTCCTACAATGAGCAGTTCTTC.